The T cell receptor (beta chain) described here comes from a study of blood T cell repertoires in COVID-19. V shed 8 bases and J shed 1 base, with 17 bases lying between them. The germline CDR1 and CDR2 sequences are MRHNA and SNTAGT. The CDR3 runs 15 residues. Those enrolled, adults aged about 18 to 95 years, came from roughly 22 US areas. Participants in the exposed group had met a COVID-19 case in the 2 weeks before joining the study. In the source study's methods: The authors estimated nucleated cell counts from reference gene primer amplification. Profiling relied on immunoSEQ multiplex PCR, and the TCRdb table lists in-frame clones only, not all of them. The V and J calls and clone size are taken from that table; D and trimming were inferred from the DNA. The sample carries approximately 250,000 clones, around nine tenths recorded once.

V and J are TRBV6-4 and TRBJ1-1; TRBD1 is a possible D gene (6 bases). Sequenced sample: PBMCs or T cells enriched from blood (not recorded which). The clonotype originates from a woman between 40 and 50 years old who had been exposed to COVID-19. CDR3 coding DNA: TGTGCCAGCCCGACGGAGGACAGAGAGAACACTGAAGCTTTCTTT. Its protein is CASPTEDRENTEAFF.